This record concerns one T cell receptor (beta chain) sequence. What it binds is not known. A much larger clone differs by one base, so this may be a read error. As to time point: persistent/refractory GD, antithyroid drugs over 5 years with positive TRAb. RNA isolated from PBMCs was used to make the TCR library. The germline CDR1 and CDR2 sequences are SGHAT and FQNNGV. Trimming stripped 2 bases from V and 7 bases from J, with 23 bases between. CDR3 length equals 17 residues. The data originate from a study of regulatory T cells in long-lasting Graves disease. Study results and caveats: The study found TRBV28, TRBJ1-2 and TRBJ2-5 favored in persistent disease.

Arm-PCR of CDR3 regions with iRepertoire HTBI primers generated TCR beta libraries. TCRdb ran MiXCR on the multiplex PCR reads and lists one entry per CDR3 protein. The sample lists about 470,000 distinct CDR3 sequences, about 22% seen once, with roughly 7.7% in the top ten. The chain couples TRBV11-2 to TRBJ2-5; D is tentatively TRBD1 or TRBD2 (6 bases each). Sample: peripheral blood mononuclear cells (PBMCs), taken when the disease was refractory, from a patient treated with antithyroid drugs. This sequence originates from a female donor with Graves disease. DNA for the CDR3: TGTGCCAGCAGCTTAAGTGGGGGGCCCAAGCAAGCAGGGACCCAGTACTTC. Translation gives CASSLSGGPKQAGTQYF.